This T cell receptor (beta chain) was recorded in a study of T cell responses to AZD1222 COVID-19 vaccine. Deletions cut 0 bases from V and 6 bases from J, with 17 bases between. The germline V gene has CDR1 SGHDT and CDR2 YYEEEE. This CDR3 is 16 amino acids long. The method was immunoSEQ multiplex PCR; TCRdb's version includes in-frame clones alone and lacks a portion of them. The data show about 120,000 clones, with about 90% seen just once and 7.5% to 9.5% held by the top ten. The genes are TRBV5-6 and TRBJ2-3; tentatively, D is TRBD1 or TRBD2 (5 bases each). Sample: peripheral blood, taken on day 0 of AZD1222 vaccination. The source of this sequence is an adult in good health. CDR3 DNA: TGTGCCAGCAGCTTGGTAGGTTCAGGGACGTCGGATACGCAGTATTTT. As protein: CASSLVGSGTSDTQYF.